Listed here is a single TCR beta chain. Its target is not known. TCRdb processed the reads anew with MiXCR; each CDR3 protein has one entry. This table holds about 740,000 distinct CDR3 sequences, 35% found once. Between the trimmed V and J ends, which lost 5 bases and 0 bases, there was a span of 19 bases. Germline CDR1 SEHNR, CDR2 FQNEAQ (reference sequence). The CDR3 loop spans 18 amino acids. The data stem from a study of T cell repertoires in cytomegalovirus infection. Study details: Indicated by public TCR beta signatures were CMV infection and matching HLA type.

Findings and limits, study-wide: HLA-C-restricted CMV-specific TCR beta clonotypes prevailed in the ex vivo response.

The clonotype comes from a human donor in good health (CMV status not recorded). Some clones in this sample may be carry-over from other donors' samples. The chain has TRBV7-9 and TRBJ1-4; D is ambiguous. The specimen was PBMCs. The CDR3 spells CASSPLSGEPATNEKLFF. The CDR3 bases are TGTGCCAGCAGCCCCCTGTCCGGAGAACCTGCAACTAATGAAAAACTGTTTTTT.